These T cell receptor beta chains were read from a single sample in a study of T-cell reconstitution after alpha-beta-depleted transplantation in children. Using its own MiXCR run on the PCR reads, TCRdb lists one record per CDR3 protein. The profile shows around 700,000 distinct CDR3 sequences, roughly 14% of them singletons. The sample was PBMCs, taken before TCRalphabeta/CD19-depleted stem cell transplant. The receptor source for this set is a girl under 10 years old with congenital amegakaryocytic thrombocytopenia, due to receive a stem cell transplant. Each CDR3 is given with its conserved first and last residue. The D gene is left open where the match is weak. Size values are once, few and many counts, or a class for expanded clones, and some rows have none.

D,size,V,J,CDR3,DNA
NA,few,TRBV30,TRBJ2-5,CAWGALETQYF,TGTGCCTGGGGTGCACTCGAGACCCAGTACTTC
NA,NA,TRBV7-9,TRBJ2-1,CASSSRSFGNEQFF,TGTGCCAGCAGCTCCAGGTCCTTCGGCAATGAGCAGTTCTTC
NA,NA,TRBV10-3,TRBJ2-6,CAISGGRYGANVLTF,TGTGCCATCAGTGGGGGCCGGTATGGGGCCAACGTCCTGACTTTC
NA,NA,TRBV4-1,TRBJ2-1,CASSRIGPYNEQFF,TGCGCCAGCAGCCGGATCGGACCGTACAATGAGCAGTTCTTC
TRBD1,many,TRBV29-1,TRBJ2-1,CSVVFGTGDYNEQFF,TGCAGCGTTGTGTTCGGGACAGGGGATTACAATGAGCAGTTCTTC
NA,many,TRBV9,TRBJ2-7,CASSAYATRDYEQYF,TGTGCCAGCAGCGCCTACGCCACAAGAGACTACGAGCAGTACTTC
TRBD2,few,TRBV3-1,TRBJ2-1,CASSLAGTTVIEQFF,TGTGCCAGCAGCCTAGCGGGGACGACGGTTATTGAGCAGTTCTTC
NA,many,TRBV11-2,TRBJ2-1,CASSFGYDEQFF,TGTGCCAGCAGCTTTGGCTACGATGAGCAGTTCTTC
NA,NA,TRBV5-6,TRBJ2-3,CASSPLGGYTHTQYF,TGTGCCAGCAGCCCCCTAGGGGGTTATACGCATACGCAGTATTTT
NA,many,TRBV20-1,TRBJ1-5,CSASESYGDFISISNQPQHF,TGCAGTGCTAGTGAGTCGTACGGCGACTTCATTTCCATTAGCAATCAGCCCCAGCATTTT
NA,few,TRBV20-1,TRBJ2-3,CSAKASVSTDTQYF,TGCAGTGCTAAAGCTAGCGTGAGCACAGATACGCAGTATTTT
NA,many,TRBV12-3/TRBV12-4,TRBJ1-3,CASSFNSGNTIYF,TGTGCCAGCAGTTTCAACTCTGGAAACACCATATATTTT
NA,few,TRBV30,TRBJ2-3,CAWVQIGRADTQYF,TGTGCCTGGGTCCAAATTGGGAGAGCAGATACGCAGTATTTT
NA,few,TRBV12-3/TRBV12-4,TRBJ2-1,CASTQGYNEQFF,TGTGCCAGCACACAGGGCTACAATGAGCAGTTCTTC
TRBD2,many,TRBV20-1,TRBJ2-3,CSARFAGGTDTQYF,TGCAGTGCTAGGTTCGCGGGAGGCACAGATACGCAGTATTTT
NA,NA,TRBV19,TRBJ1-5,CASSTTAYSNQPQHF,TGTGCCAGTAGTACGACAGCATATAGCAATCAGCCCCAGCATTTT
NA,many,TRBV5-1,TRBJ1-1,CASSLAGPANTEAFF,TGCGCCAGCAGCTTGGCCGGACCGGCGAACACTGAAGCTTTCTTT
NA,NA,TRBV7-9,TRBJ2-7,CASSLIQGAYEQYF,TGTGCCAGCAGCTTAATTCAAGGGGCCTACGAGCAGTACTTC
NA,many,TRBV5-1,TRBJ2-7,CASSSQGQYEQYF,TGCGCCAGCAGCTCCCAGGGTCAGTACGAGCAGTACTTC
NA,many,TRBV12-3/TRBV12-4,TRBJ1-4,CASSPRGREWEKLFF,TGTGCCAGCAGTCCCCGTGGCAGGGAATGGGAAAAACTGTTTTTT
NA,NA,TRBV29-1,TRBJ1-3,CSVLAHSGNTIYF,TGCAGCGTTCTGGCCCACTCTGGAAACACCATATATTTT
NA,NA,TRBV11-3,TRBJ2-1,CASSFTTVGEQFF,TGTGCCAGCAGCTTCACGACCGTCGGTGAGCAGTTCTTC
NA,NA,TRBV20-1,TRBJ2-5,CSARDLGWGVTQYF,TGCAGTGCTAGAGATCTCGGCTGGGGTGTGACCCAGTACTTC
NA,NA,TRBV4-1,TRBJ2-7,CASSQDPKYEQHF,TGCGCCAGCAGCCAAGATCCCAAGTACGAGCAGCACTTC
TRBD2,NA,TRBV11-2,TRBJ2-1,CASSLTRTSRAYTHEQFF,TGTGCCAGCAGCTTAACCCGGACTAGCCGGGCTTACACACATGAGCAGTTCTTC